This T cell receptor beta chain was retrieved from a study of blood T cells in healthy people across ages. Study overall: About one barcoded beta molecule per two T cells came from capture by template switching.

With a J-beta primer mix and a sample-barcoded 5' primer, a second PCR ran about 7 to 12 cycles. TCRdb independently ran MiXCR on the 5' RACE reads; one entry per CDR3 protein. The sample contains 1.8 million or so distinct CDR3 sequences, about two fifths of which appear only once. Every sample yielded at least 7 million isolated PBMCs. Total RNA was isolated from each sample in quantities of at least 6 micrograms. The germline CDR1 and CDR2 sequences are SGHTA and FQGTGA. V was clipped by 5 bases and J by 4 bases, with 14 bases between them. This CDR3 spans 14 amino acids. The J gene is TRBJ1-2, the V gene TRBV7-3, with D perhaps matching TRBD1 (5 bases). This TCR derives from a human donor in good health. The source material was blood. Written as DNA, the CDR3 is TGTGCCAGCAGCCCATGGGACGGCTCCTATGGCTACACCTTC. This translates into CASSPWDGSYGYTF.